This T cell receptor (beta chain) was found in a study of cytomegalovirus exposure and HLA in healthy donors. This CDR3 is built from 14 residues. CDR1 and CDR2 from the germline V gene are LNHNV and YYDKDF (reference sequence). Germline trimming cut 4 bases from V and 4 bases from J; bases unmatched to any gene: 1. PCR involved 60 Vbeta and 13 Jbeta primers. TCRdb keeps only in-frame clones here, not all; method: immunoSEQ multiplex PCR. The data contain some 150,000 clones, around four fifths of them seen just once; the ten biggest clones take up more than 1.3%. About this clone itself: Its antigen is not known.

Study-wide results and limits: In a later analysis, HLA-associated TCR beta chains were more clonally expanded than equally common others.

Sequencing input: PBMCs. The chain employs TRBV15 and TRBJ1-1; TRBD1 matches 12 bases. This clonotype originated in a male donor in good health and CMV-seronegative. The CDR3, as DNA: TGTGCCACCAGCAAGGGACAGGGGGCCACTGAAGCTTTCTTT. Translation: CATSKGQGATEAFF. Full variable domain (outside the CDR3, taken from reference TRBV15 and TRBJ1-1): DAMVIQNPRYQVTQFGKPVTLSCSQTLNHNVMYWYQQKSSQAPKLLFHYYDKDFNNEADTPDNFQSRRPNTSFCFLDIRSPGLGDTAMYLCATSKGQGATEAFFGQGTRLTVV.